Listed below are T cell receptor beta chains from one sample, sequenced in a study of a mutant IDH1 vaccine in newly diagnosed glioma. No antigen has been assigned to these receptors. This table comes from immunoSEQ multiplex PCR, and its TCRdb copy is limited to in-frame clones, with some not included. The table lists tens of thousands of clones, roughly nine tenths of them singletons. The material was PBMCs, obtained from a glioma patient whose treatment included an IDH1 peptide vaccine. The receptor set was obtained from a middle-aged man with glioma. CDR3s include the opening cysteine and the closing phenylalanine or tryptophan. The D gene is left open where the match is weak. Only some rows state a clone size, as once, few, many or a class for expanded clones.

j_call: TRBJ2-3
v_call: TRBV9
clone_size: -
d_call: TRBD2
cdr3_aa: CASSIEGGLAITDTQYF
cdr3_nt: TGTGCCAGCAGCATTGAAGGAGGACTAGCTATAACAGATACGCAGTATTTT

j_call: TRBJ2-5
v_call: TRBV7-2
clone_size: -
d_call: -
cdr3_aa: CASSAGLQTQYF
cdr3_nt: TGTGCCAGCAGCGCTGGCCTACAGACCCAGTACTTC

j_call: TRBJ2-7
v_call: TRBV10-2
clone_size: -
d_call: -
cdr3_aa: CATTRAGSSYEQYF
cdr3_nt: TGCGCCACCACCCGGGCGGGATCCTCCTACGAGCAGTACTTC

j_call: TRBJ1-1
v_call: TRBV14
clone_size: -
d_call: TRBD1
cdr3_aa: CASSQYRGTEAFF
cdr3_nt: TGTGCCAGCAGCCAATACAGGGGAACTGAAGCTTTCTTT

j_call: TRBJ2-3
v_call: TRBV5-8
clone_size: -
d_call: -
cdr3_aa: CASSDTGTDTQYF
cdr3_nt: TGTGCCAGCAGTGACACCGGCACAGATACGCAGTATTTT

j_call: TRBJ1-2
v_call: TRBV19
clone_size: few
d_call: -
cdr3_aa: CASSTGEFKRSYTF
cdr3_nt: TGTGCCAGTAGTACCGGAGAATTTAAAAGGAGCTACACCTTC

j_call: TRBJ2-2
v_call: TRBV5-1
clone_size: -
d_call: -
cdr3_aa: CASSADSLRIGELFF
cdr3_nt: TGCGCCAGCAGCGCCGACAGCCTTCGGATCGGGGAGCTGTTTTTT

j_call: TRBJ2-7
v_call: TRBV18
clone_size: -
d_call: TRBD1
cdr3_aa: CASSNRGEQYF
cdr3_nt: TGTGCCAGCTCAAACAGGGGCGAGCAGTACTTC

j_call: TRBJ1-3
v_call: TRBV7-2
clone_size: -
d_call: -
cdr3_aa: CASSLGGGTPYILGF
cdr3_nt: -

j_call: TRBJ1-2
v_call: TRBV5-6
clone_size: -
d_call: -
cdr3_aa: CASSLAETGGNYGYTF
cdr3_nt: TGTGCCAGCAGCTTGGCCGAAACAGGAGGCAACTATGGCTACACCTTC

j_call: TRBJ1-1
v_call: TRBV10-3
clone_size: -
d_call: -
cdr3_aa: CAISASGRDAFF
cdr3_nt: TGTGCCATCAGTGCCTCCGGCCGAGATGCTTTCTTT

j_call: TRBJ2-3
v_call: TRBV5-1
clone_size: -
d_call: -
cdr3_aa: CASSFLRDTQYF
cdr3_nt: TGCGCCAGCAGCTTCTTGAGAGATACGCAGTATTTT

j_call: TRBJ1-2
v_call: TRBV5-5
clone_size: -
d_call: -
cdr3_aa: CASSLETRRDNYGYTF
cdr3_nt: TGTGCCAGCAGCTTGGAGACTAGGCGGGACAACTATGGCTACACCTTC

j_call: TRBJ1-5
v_call: TRBV2
clone_size: -
d_call: TRBD1
cdr3_aa: CASSPTGVNNQPQHF
cdr3_nt: TGTGCCAGCAGCCCAACAGGGGTGAACAATCAGCCCCAGCATTTT

j_call: TRBJ2-7
v_call: TRBV5-1
clone_size: -
d_call: -
cdr3_aa: CASSPDFHEQYF
cdr3_nt: TGCGCCAGCAGCCCGGACTTCCACGAGCAGTACTTC

j_call: TRBJ2-7
v_call: TRBV5-1
clone_size: -
d_call: TRBD2
cdr3_aa: CASSLQREYEQYF
cdr3_nt: TGCGCCAGCAGCTTACAGCGGGAGTACGAGCAGTACTTC

j_call: TRBJ2-1
v_call: TRBV7-9
clone_size: -
d_call: -
cdr3_aa: CASSYWGAGNEQFF
cdr3_nt: TGTGCCAGCAGCTATTGGGGAGCGGGCAATGAGCAGTTCTTC

j_call: TRBJ2-3
v_call: TRBV7-8
clone_size: once
d_call: TRBD2
cdr3_aa: CASSKGLAGPNTQYF
cdr3_nt: TGTGCCAGCAGCAAGGGACTAGCGGGGCCGAATACGCAGTATTTT

j_call: TRBJ1-4
v_call: TRBV19
clone_size: -
d_call: -
cdr3_aa: CASTTITGVVGNEKLFF
cdr3_nt: TGTGCCAGTACTACAATCACCGGGGTGGTGGGGAATGAAAAACTGTTTTTT

j_call: TRBJ1-5
v_call: TRBV15
clone_size: -
d_call: -
cdr3_aa: CAIDRNQPQHF
cdr3_nt: TGTGCCATCGACAGAAATCAGCCCCAGCATTTT

j_call: TRBJ2-1
v_call: TRBV27
clone_size: -
d_call: -
cdr3_aa: CASRRDPYSYNEQFF
cdr3_nt: TGTGCCAGCAGGAGGGACCCTTACTCCTACAATGAGCAGTTCTTC

j_call: TRBJ1-4
v_call: TRBV7-2
clone_size: -
d_call: TRBD1
cdr3_aa: CASSPDRAEKLFF
cdr3_nt: TGTGCCAGCAGCCCAGACAGGGCAGAAAAACTGTTTTTT

j_call: TRBJ1-1
v_call: TRBV5-4
clone_size: -
d_call: -
cdr3_aa: CASSLGPNTEAFF
cdr3_nt: TGTGCCAGCAGCTTGGGACCGAACACTGAAGCTTTCTTT

j_call: TRBJ1-5
v_call: TRBV9
clone_size: -
d_call: TRBD1
cdr3_aa: CASSPGGPFNQPQHF
cdr3_nt: TGTGCCAGCAGTCCAGGGGGACCATTTAATCAGCCCCAGCATTTT

j_call: TRBJ1-2
v_call: TRBV27
clone_size: once
d_call: TRBD1
cdr3_aa: CASSTGTGERVGYTF
cdr3_nt: TGTGCCAGCAGTACCGGGACAGGGGAACGGGTTGGCTACACCTTC

j_call: TRBJ2-1
v_call: TRBV29-1
clone_size: -
d_call: -
cdr3_aa: CSVDPAESSYNEQFF
cdr3_nt: TGCAGCGTTGATCCAGCAGAGAGCTCCTACAATGAGCAGTTCTTC

j_call: TRBJ2-5
v_call: TRBV28
clone_size: -
d_call: -
cdr3_aa: CASGETLGEETQYF
cdr3_nt: TGTGCCAGCGGTGAGACACTAGGGGAAGAGACCCAGTACTTC

j_call: TRBJ2-6
v_call: TRBV7-6
clone_size: few
d_call: -
cdr3_aa: CASSLRGGAGANVLTF
cdr3_nt: TGTGCCAGCAGCTTACGGGGTGGAGCTGGGGCCAACGTCCTGACTTTC

j_call: TRBJ2-7
v_call: TRBV6-1
clone_size: -
d_call: -
cdr3_aa: CASSDGYYEQYF
cdr3_nt: TGTGCCAGCAGTGACGGGTACTACGAGCAGTACTTC

j_call: TRBJ1-1
v_call: TRBV18
clone_size: few
d_call: -
cdr3_aa: CASSEGWGNTEAFF
cdr3_nt: TGTGCCAGCTCAGAGGGGTGGGGAAACACTGAAGCTTTCTTT

j_call: TRBJ2-1
v_call: TRBV4-2
clone_size: -
d_call: TRBD2
cdr3_aa: CASSQKRELYNEQFF
cdr3_nt: TGTGCCAGCAGCCAAAAGCGGGAGTTGTACAATGAGCAGTTCTTC

j_call: TRBJ2-7
v_call: TRBV6-1
clone_size: few
d_call: TRBD2
cdr3_aa: CASSVSGNSYEQYF
cdr3_nt: TGTGCCAGCAGTGTAAGCGGGAACTCCTACGAGCAGTACTTC

j_call: TRBJ2-6
v_call: TRBV4-3
clone_size: -
d_call: -
cdr3_aa: CASSPSSGSGANVLTF
cdr3_nt: TGCGCCAGCAGCCCGTCGAGTGGCTCTGGGGCCAACGTCCTGACTTTC

j_call: TRBJ2-3
v_call: TRBV2
clone_size: -
d_call: TRBD2
cdr3_aa: CASSLAGRADTQYF
cdr3_nt: TGTGCCAGCTCGTTAGCGGGAAGGGCAGATACGCAGTATTTT

j_call: TRBJ1-2
v_call: TRBV5-4
clone_size: few
d_call: -
cdr3_aa: CASSLIQGNYGYTF
cdr3_nt: TGTGCCAGCAGCCTAATACAGGGTAACTATGGCTACACCTTC

j_call: TRBJ2-7
v_call: TRBV2
clone_size: -
d_call: -
cdr3_aa: CAGSFQGGEQYF
cdr3_nt: TGTGCCGGCTCGTTTCAGGGGGGCGAGCAGTACTTC

j_call: TRBJ2-7
v_call: TRBV5-1
clone_size: -
d_call: TRBD1
cdr3_aa: CASSNTGQLTYEQYF
cdr3_nt: TGCGCCAGCAGCAACACGGGACAGCTTACCTACGAGCAGTACTTC

j_call: TRBJ2-7
v_call: TRBV2
clone_size: -
d_call: TRBD2
cdr3_aa: CASTPGLGSGRREQYF
cdr3_nt: TGTGCCAGCACCCCAGGGTTGGGTAGCGGGAGACGCGAGCAGTACTTC

j_call: TRBJ2-4
v_call: TRBV4-1
clone_size: -
d_call: -
cdr3_aa: CASSPPQVAKNIQYF
cdr3_nt: TGCGCCAGCAGCCCCCCCCAGGTAGCCAAAAACATTCAGTACTTC

j_call: TRBJ1-1
v_call: TRBV6-4
clone_size: few
d_call: -
cdr3_aa: CASHQNTEAFF
cdr3_nt: TGTGCCAGCCATCAAAACACTGAAGCTTTCTTT

j_call: TRBJ2-7
v_call: TRBV18
clone_size: -
d_call: -
cdr3_aa: CASSRDQGAYEQYF
cdr3_nt: TGTGCCAGCTCCAGAGACCAAGGGGCCTACGAGCAGTACTTC

j_call: TRBJ2-5
v_call: TRBV7-2
clone_size: -
d_call: -
cdr3_aa: CASSLGDTIIKTQYF
cdr3_nt: TGTGCCAGCAGCTTAGGGGACACAATAATCAAGACCCAGTACTTC